This record looks at one T cell receptor beta chain sequence and its context. The sample comes from a study of cytotoxic CD8 clonotypes in ibrutinib-treated CLL. Study-level background: Overall, approximately 25 responses were partial and 2 complete; following median roughly six years, roughly 15 patients stayed remitted and roughly twelve progressed. Samples averaged roughly 280,000 productive templates and 94,082 productive rearrangements.

This table comes from immunoSEQ multiplex PCR, and its TCRdb copy is limited to in-frame clones, with some not included. The data hold 250,000 to 350,000 clones, with 60% to 80% observed a single time. The CDR3 contains 11 residues. The V gene's germline CDR1 is SGHAT and CDR2 FQNNGV. Trimming took 7 bases from V and 7 from J, leaving 10 bases between them. Frozen-stored PBMCs produced approximately 2 micrograms of genomic DNA for TCR beta libraries. Sequences were derived from PBMCs, sampled at disease progression, from a patient treated with ibrutinib. The TCR was taken from a human donor with chronic lymphocytic leukemia. The chain couples TRBV11-2 to TRBJ1-1; D uncertain. The chain's CDR3 is CASNSGFEAFF. In DNA form, the CDR3 reads TGTGCCAGCAACTCGGGGTTTGAAGCTTTCTTT.